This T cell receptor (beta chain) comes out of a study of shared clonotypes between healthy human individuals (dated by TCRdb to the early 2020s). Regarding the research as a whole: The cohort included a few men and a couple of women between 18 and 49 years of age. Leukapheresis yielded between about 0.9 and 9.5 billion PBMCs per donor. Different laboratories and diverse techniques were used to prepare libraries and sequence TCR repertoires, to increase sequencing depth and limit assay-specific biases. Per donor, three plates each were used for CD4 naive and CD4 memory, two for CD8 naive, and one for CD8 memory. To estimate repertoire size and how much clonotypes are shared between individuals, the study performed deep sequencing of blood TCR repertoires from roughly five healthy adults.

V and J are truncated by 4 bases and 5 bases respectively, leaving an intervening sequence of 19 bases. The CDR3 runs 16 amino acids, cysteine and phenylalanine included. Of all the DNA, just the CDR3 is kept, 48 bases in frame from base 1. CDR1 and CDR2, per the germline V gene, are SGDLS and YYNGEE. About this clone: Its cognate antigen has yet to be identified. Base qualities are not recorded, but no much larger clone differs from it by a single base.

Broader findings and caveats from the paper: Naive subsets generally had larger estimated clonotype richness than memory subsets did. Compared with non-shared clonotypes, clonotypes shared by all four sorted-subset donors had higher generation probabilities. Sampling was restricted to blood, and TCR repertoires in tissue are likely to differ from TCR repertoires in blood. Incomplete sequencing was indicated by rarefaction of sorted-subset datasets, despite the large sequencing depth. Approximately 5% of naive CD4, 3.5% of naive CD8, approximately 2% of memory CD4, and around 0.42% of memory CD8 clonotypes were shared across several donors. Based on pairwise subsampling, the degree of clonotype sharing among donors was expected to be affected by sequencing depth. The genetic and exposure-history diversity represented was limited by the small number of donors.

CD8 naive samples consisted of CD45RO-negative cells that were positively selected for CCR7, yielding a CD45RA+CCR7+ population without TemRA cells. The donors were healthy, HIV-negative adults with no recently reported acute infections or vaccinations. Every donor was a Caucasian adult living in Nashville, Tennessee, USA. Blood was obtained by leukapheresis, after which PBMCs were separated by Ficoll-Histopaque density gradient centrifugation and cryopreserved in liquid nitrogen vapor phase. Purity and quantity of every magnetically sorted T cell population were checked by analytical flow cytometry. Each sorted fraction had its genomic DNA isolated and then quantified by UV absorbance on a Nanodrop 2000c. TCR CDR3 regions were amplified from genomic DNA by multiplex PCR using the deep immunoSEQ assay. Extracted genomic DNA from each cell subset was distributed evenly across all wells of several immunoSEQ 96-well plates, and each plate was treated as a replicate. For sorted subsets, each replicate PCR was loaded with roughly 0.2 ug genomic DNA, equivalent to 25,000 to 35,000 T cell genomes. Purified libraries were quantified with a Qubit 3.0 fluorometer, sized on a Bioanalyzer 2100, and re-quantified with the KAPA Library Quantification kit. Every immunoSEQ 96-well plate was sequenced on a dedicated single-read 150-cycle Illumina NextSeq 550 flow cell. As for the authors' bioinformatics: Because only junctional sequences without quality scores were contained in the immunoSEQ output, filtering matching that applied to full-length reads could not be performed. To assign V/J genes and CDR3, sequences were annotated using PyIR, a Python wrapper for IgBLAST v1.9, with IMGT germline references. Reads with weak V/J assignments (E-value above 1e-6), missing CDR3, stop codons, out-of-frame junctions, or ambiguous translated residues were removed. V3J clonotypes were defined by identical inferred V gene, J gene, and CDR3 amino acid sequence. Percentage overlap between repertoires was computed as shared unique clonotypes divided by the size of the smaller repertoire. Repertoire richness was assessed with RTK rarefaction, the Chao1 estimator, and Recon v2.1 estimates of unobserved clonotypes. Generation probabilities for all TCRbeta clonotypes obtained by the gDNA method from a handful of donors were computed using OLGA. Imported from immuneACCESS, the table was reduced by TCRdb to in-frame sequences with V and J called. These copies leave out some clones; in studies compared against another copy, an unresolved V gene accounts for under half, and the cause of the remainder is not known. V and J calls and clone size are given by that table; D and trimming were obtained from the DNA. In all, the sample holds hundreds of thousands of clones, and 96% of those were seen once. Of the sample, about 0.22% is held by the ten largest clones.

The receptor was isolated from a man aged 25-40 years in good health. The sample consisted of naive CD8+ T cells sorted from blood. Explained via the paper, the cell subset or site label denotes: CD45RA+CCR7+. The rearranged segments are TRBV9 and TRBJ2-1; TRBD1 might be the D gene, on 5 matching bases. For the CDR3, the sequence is CASSSQRQKLNNEQFF. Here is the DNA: TGTGCCAGCAGCTCCCAGCGACAGAAGCTTAACAATGAGCAGTTCTTC.